This TCR beta chain originates from a study of regulatory T cells in long-lasting Graves disease. Study-wide points: Persistent disease showed a preference for TRBV28, TRBJ1-2 and TRBJ2-5.

Germline V lookup: CDR1 KGHSH, CDR2 LQKENI. The CDR3 sequence is 15 residues long. V lost 1 base and J 3 bases, leaving 10 bases between the germline ends. Relying on iRepertoire HTBI primers and Arm-PCR of CDR3 regions, the team built TCR beta libraries. Each CDR3 protein gets one entry after TCRdb re-called the multiplex PCR reads with MiXCR. The data show about 540,000 distinct CDR3 sequences, around an eighth seen once. A word on this clonotype: Its antigen is currently unknown.

As for time point: newly diagnosed GD, antithyroid drugs for less than 3 months. TCR sequences were obtained from RNA taken from PBMCs. Graves' disease diagnoses followed American Thyroid Association guidelines. This sample also appeared in a second study, on T cells in Graves' hyperthyroidism and ophthalmopathy. That study adds: Graves' hyperthyroidism qualified as stable when ophthalmopathy did not progress within 18 months. Exclusion of patients followed from uncontrolled infection, other autoimmune disease, pregnancy or lactation.

This chain uses TRBV18 with TRBJ1-3; no clear D. This TCR came from a man younger than 45 with Graves disease. Sequencing used peripheral blood mononuclear cells (PBMCs), obtained at new diagnosis, from a patient treated with antithyroid drugs. CDR3 region: CASSPQGWYGNTIYF. CDR3 nucleotides: TGTGCCAGCTCACCACAGGGTTGGTATGGAAACACCATATATTTT.